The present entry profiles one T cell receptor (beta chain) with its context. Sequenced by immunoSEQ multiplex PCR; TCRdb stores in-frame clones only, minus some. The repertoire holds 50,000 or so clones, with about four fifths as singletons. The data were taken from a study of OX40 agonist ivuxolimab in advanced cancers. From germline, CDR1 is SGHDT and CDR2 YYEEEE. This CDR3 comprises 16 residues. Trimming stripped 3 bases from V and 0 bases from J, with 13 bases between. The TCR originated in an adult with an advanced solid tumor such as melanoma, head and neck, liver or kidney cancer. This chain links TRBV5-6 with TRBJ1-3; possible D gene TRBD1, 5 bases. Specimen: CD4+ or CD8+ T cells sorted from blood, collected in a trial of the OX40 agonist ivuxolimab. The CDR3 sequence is CASSWDRGSSGNTIYF. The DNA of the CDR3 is TGTGCCAGCAGCTGGGATCGGGGGTCCTCTGGAAACACCATATATTTT.